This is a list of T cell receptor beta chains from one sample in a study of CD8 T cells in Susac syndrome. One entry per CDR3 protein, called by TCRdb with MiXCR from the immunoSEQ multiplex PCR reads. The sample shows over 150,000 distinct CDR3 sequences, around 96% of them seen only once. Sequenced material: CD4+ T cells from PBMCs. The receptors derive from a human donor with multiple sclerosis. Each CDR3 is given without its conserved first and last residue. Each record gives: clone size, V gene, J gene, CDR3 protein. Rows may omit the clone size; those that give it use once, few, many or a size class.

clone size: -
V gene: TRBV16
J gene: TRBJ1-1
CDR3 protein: ASSQSQGTEAF

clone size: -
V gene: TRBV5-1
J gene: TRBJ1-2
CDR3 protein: ASSDGTALYGYT

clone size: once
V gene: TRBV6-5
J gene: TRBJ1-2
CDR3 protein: ASSYGQWHGYT

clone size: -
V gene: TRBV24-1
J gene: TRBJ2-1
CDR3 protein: ATSDRAGGWNEQF

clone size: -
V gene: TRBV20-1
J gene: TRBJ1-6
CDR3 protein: SAHRGWNSPLH

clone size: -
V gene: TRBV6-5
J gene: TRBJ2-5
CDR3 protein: ASSYLEGTGERTQY

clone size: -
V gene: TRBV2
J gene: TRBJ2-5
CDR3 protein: ASSPTGYQETQY

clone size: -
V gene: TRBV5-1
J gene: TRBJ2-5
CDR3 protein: ASSFAVAGMYQETQY

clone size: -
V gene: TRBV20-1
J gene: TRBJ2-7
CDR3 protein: SAPHRGGLLDEQY

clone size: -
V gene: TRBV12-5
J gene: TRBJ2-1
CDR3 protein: ASGLFGEQF

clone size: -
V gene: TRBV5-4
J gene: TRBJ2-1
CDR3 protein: ASSLAQGRFNEQF

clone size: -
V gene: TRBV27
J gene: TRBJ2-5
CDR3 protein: ASSLDRFRETQY

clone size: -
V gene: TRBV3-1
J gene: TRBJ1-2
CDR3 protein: ASSQAAGTVGGYT

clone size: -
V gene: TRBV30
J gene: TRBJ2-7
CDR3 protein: AWSPAGEQY

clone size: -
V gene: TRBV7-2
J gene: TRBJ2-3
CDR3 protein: ASSAPGNTQY

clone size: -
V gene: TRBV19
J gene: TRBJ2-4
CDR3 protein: ASSISNIQY

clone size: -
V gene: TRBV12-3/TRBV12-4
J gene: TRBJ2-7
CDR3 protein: ASGRAGLGRDEQY

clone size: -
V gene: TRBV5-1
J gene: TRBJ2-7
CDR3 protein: ASRQSSGRIDEQY